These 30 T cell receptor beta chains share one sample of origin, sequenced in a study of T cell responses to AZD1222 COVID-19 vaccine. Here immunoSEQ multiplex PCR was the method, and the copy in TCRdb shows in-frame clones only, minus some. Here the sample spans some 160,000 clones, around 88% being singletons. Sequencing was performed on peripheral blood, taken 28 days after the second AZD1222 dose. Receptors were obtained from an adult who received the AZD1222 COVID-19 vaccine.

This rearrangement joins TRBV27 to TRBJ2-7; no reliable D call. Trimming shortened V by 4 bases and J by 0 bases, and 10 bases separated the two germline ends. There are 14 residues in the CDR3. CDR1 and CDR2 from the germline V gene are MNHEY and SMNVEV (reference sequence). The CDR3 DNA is TGTGCCAGCAGTTCCGTCCCGGGCTCCTACGAGCAGTACTTC. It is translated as CASSSVPGSYEQYF.

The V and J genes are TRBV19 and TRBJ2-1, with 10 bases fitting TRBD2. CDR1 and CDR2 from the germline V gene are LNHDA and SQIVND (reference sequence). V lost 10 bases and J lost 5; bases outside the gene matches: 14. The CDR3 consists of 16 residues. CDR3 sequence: CATTAPRTSGHNEQFF. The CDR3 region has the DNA TGTGCCACCACAGCCCCCCGGACTAGCGGTCACAATGAGCAGTTCTTC.

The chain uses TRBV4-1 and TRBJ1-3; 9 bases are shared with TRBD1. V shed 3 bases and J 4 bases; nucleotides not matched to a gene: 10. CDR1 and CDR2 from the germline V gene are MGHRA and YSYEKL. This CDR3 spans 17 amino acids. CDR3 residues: CASSQIDRGELGNTIYF. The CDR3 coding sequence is TGCGCCAGCAGCCAGATTGACAGGGGGGAATTGGGAAACACCATATATTTT.

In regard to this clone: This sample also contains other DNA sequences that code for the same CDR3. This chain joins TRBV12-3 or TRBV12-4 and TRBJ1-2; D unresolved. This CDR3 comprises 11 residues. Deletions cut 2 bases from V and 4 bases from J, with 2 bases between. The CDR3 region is CASSLSYGYTF. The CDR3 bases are TGTGCCAGCAGTTTAAGCTATGGCTACACCTTC.

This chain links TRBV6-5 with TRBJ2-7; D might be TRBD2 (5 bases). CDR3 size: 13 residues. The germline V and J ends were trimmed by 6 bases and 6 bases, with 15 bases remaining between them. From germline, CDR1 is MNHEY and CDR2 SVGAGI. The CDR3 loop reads CASSLGESGEQYF. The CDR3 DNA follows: TGTGCCAGCAGCCTCGGGGAATCGGGCGAGCAGTACTTC.

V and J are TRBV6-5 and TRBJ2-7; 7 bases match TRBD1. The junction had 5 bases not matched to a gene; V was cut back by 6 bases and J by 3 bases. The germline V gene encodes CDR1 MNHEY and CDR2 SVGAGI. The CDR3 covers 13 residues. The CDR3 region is CASSPDRIYEQYF. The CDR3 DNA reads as TGTGCCAGCAGCCCGGACAGGATCTACGAGCAGTACTTC.

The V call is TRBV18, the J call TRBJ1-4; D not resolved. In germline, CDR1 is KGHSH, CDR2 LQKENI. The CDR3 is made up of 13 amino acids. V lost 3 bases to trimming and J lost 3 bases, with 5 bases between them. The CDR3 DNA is TGTGCCAGCTCACCGGGTCCTAATGAAAAACTGTTTTTT. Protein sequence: CASSPGPNEKLFF.

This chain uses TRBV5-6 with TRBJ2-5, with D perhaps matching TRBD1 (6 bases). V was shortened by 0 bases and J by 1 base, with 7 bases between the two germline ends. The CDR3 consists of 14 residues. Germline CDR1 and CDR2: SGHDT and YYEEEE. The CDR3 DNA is TGTGCCAGCAGCTTGGTCAGGGGCCAAGAGACCCAGTACTTC. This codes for CASSLVRGQETQYF.

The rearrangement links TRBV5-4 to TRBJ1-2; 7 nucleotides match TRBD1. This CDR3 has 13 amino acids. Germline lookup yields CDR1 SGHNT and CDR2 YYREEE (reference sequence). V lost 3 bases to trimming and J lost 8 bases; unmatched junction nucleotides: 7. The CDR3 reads CASSSTGNYGYTF. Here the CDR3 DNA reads TGTGCCAGCAGCTCGACAGGGAATTACGGCTACACCTTC. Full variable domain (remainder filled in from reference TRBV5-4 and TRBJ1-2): ETGVTQSPTHLIKTRGQQVTLRCSSQSGHNTVSWYQQALGQGPQFIFQYYREEENGRGNFPPRFSGLQFPNYSSELNVNALELDDSALYLCASSSTGNYGYTFGSGTRLTVV.

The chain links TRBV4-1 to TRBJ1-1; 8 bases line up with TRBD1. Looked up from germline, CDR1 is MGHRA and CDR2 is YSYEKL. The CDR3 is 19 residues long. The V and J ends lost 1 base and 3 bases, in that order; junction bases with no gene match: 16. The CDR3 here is CASSQVTPQQTGVDTEAFF. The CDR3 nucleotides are TGCGCCAGCAGCCAAGTTACCCCCCAACAGACAGGGGTAGACACTGAAGCTTTCTTT.

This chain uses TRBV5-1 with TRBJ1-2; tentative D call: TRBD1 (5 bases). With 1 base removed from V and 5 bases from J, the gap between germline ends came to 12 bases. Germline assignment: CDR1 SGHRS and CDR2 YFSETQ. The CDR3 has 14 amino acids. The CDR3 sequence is CASSLSEGTYGYTF. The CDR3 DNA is TGCGCCAGCAGCTTGAGCGAGGGGACTTATGGCTACACCTTC.

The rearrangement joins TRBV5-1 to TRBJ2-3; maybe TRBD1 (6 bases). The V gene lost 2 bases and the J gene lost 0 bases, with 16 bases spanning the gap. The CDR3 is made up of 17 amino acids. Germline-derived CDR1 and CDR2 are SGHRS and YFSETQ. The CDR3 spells CASSFKDRISSTDTQYF. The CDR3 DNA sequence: TGCGCCAGCAGCTTTAAGGACAGAATCTCTAGCACAGATACGCAGTATTTT. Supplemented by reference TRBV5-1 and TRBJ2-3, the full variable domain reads KAGVTQTPRYLIKTRGQQVTLSCSPISGHRSVSWYQQTPGQGLQFLFEYFSETQRNKGNFPGRFSGRQFSNSRSEMNVSTLELGDSALYLCASSFKDRISSTDTQYFGPGTRLTVL.

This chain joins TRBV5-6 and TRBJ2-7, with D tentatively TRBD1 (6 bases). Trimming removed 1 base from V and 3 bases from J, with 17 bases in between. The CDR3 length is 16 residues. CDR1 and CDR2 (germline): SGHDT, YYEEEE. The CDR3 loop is CASSLRGTSHYYEQYF. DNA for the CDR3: TGTGCCAGCAGCTTGAGGGGGACCAGTCATTACTACGAGCAGTACTTC.

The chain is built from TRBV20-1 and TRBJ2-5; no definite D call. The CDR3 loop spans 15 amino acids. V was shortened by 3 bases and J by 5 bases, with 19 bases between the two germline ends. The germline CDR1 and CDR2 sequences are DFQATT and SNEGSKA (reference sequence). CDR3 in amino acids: CSASSIGRAQETQYF. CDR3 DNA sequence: TGCAGTGCTAGTAGTATAGGACGGGCCCAGGAGACCCAGTACTTC.

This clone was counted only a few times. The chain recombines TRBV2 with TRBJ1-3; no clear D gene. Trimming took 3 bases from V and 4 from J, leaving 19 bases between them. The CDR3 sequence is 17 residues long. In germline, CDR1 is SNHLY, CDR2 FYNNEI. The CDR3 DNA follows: TGTGCCAGCAGTGATCAAAGACCGCTACTTTCGGGAAACACCATATATTTT. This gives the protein CASSDQRPLLSGNTIYF.

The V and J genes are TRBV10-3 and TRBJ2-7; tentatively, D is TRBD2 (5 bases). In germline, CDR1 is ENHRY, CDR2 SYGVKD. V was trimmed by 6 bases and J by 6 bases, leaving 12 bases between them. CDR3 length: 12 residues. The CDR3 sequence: CAISGDGTEQYF. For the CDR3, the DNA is TGTGCCATCAGCGGGGATGGCACCGAGCAGTACTTC.

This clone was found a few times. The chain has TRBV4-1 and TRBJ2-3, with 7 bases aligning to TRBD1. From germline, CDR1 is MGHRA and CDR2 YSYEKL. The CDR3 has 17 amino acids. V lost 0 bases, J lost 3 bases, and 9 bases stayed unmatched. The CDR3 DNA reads TGCGCCAGCAGCCAAGATACCTACAGGGGCTATACAGATACGCAGTATTTT. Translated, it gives CASSQDTYRGYTDTQYF.

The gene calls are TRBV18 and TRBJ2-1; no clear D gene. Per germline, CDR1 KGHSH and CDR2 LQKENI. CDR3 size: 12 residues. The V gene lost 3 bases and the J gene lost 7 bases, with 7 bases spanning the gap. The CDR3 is CASSPGSNEQFF. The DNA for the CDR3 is TGTGCCAGCTCACCGGGATCAAATGAGCAGTTCTTC.

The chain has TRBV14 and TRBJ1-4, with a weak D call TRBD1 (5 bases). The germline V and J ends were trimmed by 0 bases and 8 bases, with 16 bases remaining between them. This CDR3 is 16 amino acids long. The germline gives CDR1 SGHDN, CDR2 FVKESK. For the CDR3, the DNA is TGTGCCAGCAGCCAAGAGCGGGGGACGGTTTGGGAAAAACTGTTTTTT. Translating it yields CASSQERGTVWEKLFF.

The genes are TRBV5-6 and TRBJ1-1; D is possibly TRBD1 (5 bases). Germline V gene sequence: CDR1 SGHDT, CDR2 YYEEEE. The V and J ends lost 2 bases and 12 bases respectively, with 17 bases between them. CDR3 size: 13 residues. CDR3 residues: CASSFYGIGVTFF. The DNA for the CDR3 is TGTGCCAGCAGCTTTTATGGGATAGGGGTGACTTTCTTT. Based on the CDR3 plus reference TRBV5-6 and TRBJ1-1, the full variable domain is DAGVTQSPTHLIKTRGQQVTLRCSPKSGHDTVSWYQQALGQGPQFIFQYYEEEERQRGNFPDRFSGHQFPNYSSELNVNALLLGDSALYLCASSFYGIGVTFFGQGTRLTVV.

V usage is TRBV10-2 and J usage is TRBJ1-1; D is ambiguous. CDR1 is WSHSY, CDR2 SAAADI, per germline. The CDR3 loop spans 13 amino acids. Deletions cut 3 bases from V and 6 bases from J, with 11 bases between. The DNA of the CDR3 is TGCGCCAGCAGTGAACGGGAAAAGGCTGAAGCTTTCTTT. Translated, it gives CASSEREKAEAFF.

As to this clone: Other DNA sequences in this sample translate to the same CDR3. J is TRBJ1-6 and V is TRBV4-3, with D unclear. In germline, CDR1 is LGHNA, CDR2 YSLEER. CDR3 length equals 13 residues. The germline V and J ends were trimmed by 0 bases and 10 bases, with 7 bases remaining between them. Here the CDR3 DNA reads TGCGCCAGCAGCCAAGATCGAGGGTCACCCCTCCACTTT. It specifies CASSQDRGSPLHF.

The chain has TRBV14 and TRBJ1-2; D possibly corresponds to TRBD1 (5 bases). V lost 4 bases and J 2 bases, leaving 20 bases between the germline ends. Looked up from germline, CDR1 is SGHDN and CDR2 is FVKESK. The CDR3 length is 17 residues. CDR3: CASSLSGDPYANYGYTF. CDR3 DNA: TGTGCCAGCAGCCTGAGTGGGGACCCATACGCGAACTATGGCTACACCTTC. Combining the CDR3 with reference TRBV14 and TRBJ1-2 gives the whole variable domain EAGVTQFPSHSVIEKGQTVTLRCDPISGHDNLYWYRRVMGKEIKFLLHFVKESKQDESGMPNNRFLAERTGGTYSTLKVQPAELEDSGVYFCASSLSGDPYANYGYTFGSGTRLTVV.

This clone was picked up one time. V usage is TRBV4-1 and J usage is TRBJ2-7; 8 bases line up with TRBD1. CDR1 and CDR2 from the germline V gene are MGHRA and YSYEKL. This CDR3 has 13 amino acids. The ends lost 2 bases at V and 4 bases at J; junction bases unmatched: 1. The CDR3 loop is CASSQRDRYEQYF. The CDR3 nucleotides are TGCGCCAGCAGCCAAAGGGACAGGTACGAGCAGTACTTC.

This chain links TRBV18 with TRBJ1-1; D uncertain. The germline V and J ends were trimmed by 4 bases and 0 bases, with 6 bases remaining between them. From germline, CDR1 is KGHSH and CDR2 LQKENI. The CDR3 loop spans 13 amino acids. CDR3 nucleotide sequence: TGTGCCAGCTCACAACAGTTGAACACTGAAGCTTTCTTT. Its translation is CASSQQLNTEAFF.

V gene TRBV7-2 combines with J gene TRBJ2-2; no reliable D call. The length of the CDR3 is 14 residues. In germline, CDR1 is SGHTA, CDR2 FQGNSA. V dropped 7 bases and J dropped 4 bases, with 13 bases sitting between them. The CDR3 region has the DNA TGTGCCAGCAACAATAGGCGAACCACCGGGGAGCTGTTTTTT. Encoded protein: CASNNRRTTGELFF.

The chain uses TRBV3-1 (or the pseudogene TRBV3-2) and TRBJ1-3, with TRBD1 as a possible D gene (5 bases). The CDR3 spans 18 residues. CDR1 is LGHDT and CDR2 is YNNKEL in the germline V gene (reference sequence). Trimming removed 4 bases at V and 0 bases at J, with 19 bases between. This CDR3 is CASSPQTPGPTSGNTIYF. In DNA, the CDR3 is TGTGCCAGCAGCCCTCAAACCCCGGGACCGACCTCTGGAAACACCATATATTTT.

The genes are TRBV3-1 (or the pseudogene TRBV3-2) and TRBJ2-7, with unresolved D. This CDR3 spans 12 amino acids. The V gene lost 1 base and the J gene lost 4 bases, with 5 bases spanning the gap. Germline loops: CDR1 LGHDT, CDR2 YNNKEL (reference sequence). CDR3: CASSQGSYEQYF. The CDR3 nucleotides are TGTGCCAGCAGCCAAGGGAGTTACGAGCAGTACTTC.

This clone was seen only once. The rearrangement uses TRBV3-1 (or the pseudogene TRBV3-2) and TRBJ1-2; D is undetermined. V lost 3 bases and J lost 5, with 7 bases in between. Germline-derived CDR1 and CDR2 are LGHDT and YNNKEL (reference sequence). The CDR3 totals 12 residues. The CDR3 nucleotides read TGTGCCAGCAGCCATGGAGGGTATGGCTACACCTTC. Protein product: CASSHGGYGYTF.

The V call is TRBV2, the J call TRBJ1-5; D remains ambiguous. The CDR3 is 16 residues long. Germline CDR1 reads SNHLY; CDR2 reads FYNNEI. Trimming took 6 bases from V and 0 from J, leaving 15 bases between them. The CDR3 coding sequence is TGTGCCAGCAGGTACACGGAAATCTATAGCAATCAGCCCCAGCATTTT. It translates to CASRYTEIYSNQPQHF.